A single sample is the source of the 27 T cell receptor beta chains below, sequenced in a study of blood T cell repertoires in COVID-19. Sequencing was performed with immunoSEQ multiplex PCR; in TCRdb, only in-frame clones are kept and a portion is missing. The sample includes about 55,000 clones, 85% of them seen just once. The sample comprised peripheral blood. These receptors were collected from a human donor in a cohort sampled during active COVID-19.

This clone was recorded only once. V gene TRBV5-1 combines with J gene TRBJ2-7; tentative D call: TRBD1 (6 bases). Trimming stripped 1 base from V and 5 bases from J, with 13 bases between. The CDR3 totals 14 residues. Germline V gives CDR1 SGHRS, CDR2 YFSETQ. The CDR3 spells CASSLTAGANEQYF. The CDR3 nucleotides are TGCGCCAGCAGCTTGACGGCAGGGGCCAACGAGCAGTACTTC.

This chain joins TRBV6-2 or TRBV6-3 and TRBJ2-6, with 7 bases matching TRBD1. The germline CDR1 and CDR2 sequences are MNHEY and SVGEGT. This CDR3 has 16 amino acids. Losses at the gene ends were 5 bases for V and 0 bases for J; bases not matched to a gene: 4. The CDR3 DNA reads as TGTGCCAGCAGTGACAGGGTAACCTCTGGGGCCAACGTCCTGACTTTC. Translating gives CASSDRVTSGANVLTF.

The chain joins TRBV4-3 to TRBJ2-3; D may be TRBD2 (6 bases). This CDR3 comprises 17 residues. Per germline, CDR1 LGHNA and CDR2 YSLEER. With 0 bases removed from V and 4 bases from J, the gap between germline ends came to 17 bases. CDR3 residues: CASSQDLLGWRADTQYF. The DNA for the CDR3 is TGCGCCAGCAGCCAAGACCTCCTTGGATGGAGGGCAGATACGCAGTATTTT.

This chain joins TRBV7-2 and TRBJ2-1; 13 nucleotides match TRBD2. With 7 bases clipped from V and 0 bases from J, the junction kept 3 bases outside the gene matches. Germline V gives CDR1 SGHTA, CDR2 FQGNSA. The CDR3 totals 16 residues. CDR3: CASTWTSGGSYNEQFF. The CDR3 DNA follows: TGTGCCAGCACCTGGACTAGCGGGGGCTCCTACAATGAGCAGTTCTTC.

The chain recombines TRBV6-2 or TRBV6-3 with TRBJ2-5; 7 bases match TRBD1. Germline V CDR1 and CDR2: MNHEY, SVGEGT. The CDR3 extends over 16 amino acids. V dropped 2 bases and J dropped 5; count of bases not matched to a gene: 11. CDR3 bases: TGTGCCAGCAGTTACCAACAGGGGCGGCGTGTGGAGACCCAGTACTTC. Translated: CASSYQQGRRVETQYF.

CDR3 bases: TGTGCCAGCAGCCAAAATACCTTCACAGGCCCCTACGAGCAGTACTTC. This codes for CASSQNTFTGPYEQYF. The chain carries TRBV14 and TRBJ2-7; D perhaps matches TRBD1 (5 bases). The CDR3 contains 16 residues. Per germline, CDR1 SGHDN and CDR2 FVKESK. The V end lost 2 bases, the J end lost 2 bases, and 16 bases lay between the germline ends.

This clone showed up many times. The chain is built from TRBV5-1 and TRBJ2-5, with TRBD1 matching over 7 bases. The junction had 9 bases not matched to a gene; V was cut back by 4 bases and J by 3 bases. Germline CDR1 SGHRS, CDR2 YFSETQ. The CDR3 spans 15 residues. The CDR3 sequence: CASSPRTGTEETQYF. For the CDR3, the DNA is TGCGCCAGCAGCCCCCGAACCGGGACAGAAGAGACCCAGTACTTC.

The rearrangement joins TRBV28 to TRBJ1-6; D perhaps matches TRBD1 (6 bases). This CDR3 is 18 amino acids long. The ends were cut back, 3 bases at V and 0 bases at J, with 15 bases in the middle. In germline, CDR1 is MDHEN, CDR2 SYDVKM. The CDR3 sequence is CASSLRGGPSSYNSPLHF. The CDR3 coding sequence is TGTGCCAGCAGTTTGAGGGGGGGCCCGAGCTCCTATAATTCACCCCTCCACTTT.

The chain joins TRBV5-8 to TRBJ2-6, with 8 bases lining up with TRBD1. The CDR3 covers 17 residues. Germline loops: CDR1 SGHTS, CDR2 YDEGEE. J was trimmed by 0 bases and V by 4 bases; bases with no gene match: 6. The CDR3 loop is CASSLRQGYSGANVLTF. CDR3 nucleotides: TGTGCCAGCAGCCTGAGACAGGGGTACTCTGGGGCCAACGTCCTGACTTTC.

CDR3 in amino acids: CASSFTTQFSGANVLTF. The CDR3 DNA reads TGTGCCAGCAGTTTCACTACTCAATTTTCTGGGGCCAACGTCCTGACTTTC. J is TRBJ2-6 and V is TRBV27; D unclear. The germline gives CDR1 MNHEY, CDR2 SMNVEV (reference sequence). V lost 3 bases to trimming and J lost 1 base, with 13 bases between them. The CDR3 length is 17 residues.

The chain carries TRBV20-1 and TRBJ2-7; D not resolved. The CDR3 loop spans 11 amino acids. The V end lost 3 bases, the J end lost 2 bases, and 5 bases lay between the germline ends. Germline CDR1 and CDR2: DFQATT and SNEGSKA (reference sequence). The CDR3, as DNA: TGCAGTGCTAGTCCCACCTACGAGCAGTACTTC. This gives the protein CSASPTYEQYF.

The J gene is TRBJ2-4, the V gene TRBV4-3; the D gene is possibly TRBD1 (6 bases). Trimming pared 1 base from V and 10 bases from J, leaving 17 bases between. Germline CDR1 is LGHNA and CDR2 is YSLEER. This CDR3 comprises 15 residues. CDR3 coding DNA: TGCGCCAGCAGCCAAGGAGGGGGATTAAGCAGGATTCAGTACTTC. Translating gives CASSQGGGLSRIQYF.

The CDR3 protein is CASSQIDTDTQYF. Here the CDR3 DNA reads TGTGCCAGCAGCCAGATAGACACAGATACGCAGTATTTT. The chain uses TRBV14 and TRBJ2-3; no reliable D call. Trimming pared 3 bases from V and 2 bases from J, leaving 6 bases between. The CDR3 consists of 13 residues. The V gene's germline CDR1 is SGHDN and CDR2 FVKESK.

V gene TRBV4-2 combines with J gene TRBJ2-1; the match to TRBD2 covers 15 bases. The V gene's germline CDR1 is LGHNA and CDR2 YNFKEQ. With V trimmed by 0 bases and J by 15 bases, 6 bases remained unmatched. CDR3 length equals 15 residues. This CDR3 is CASSQDTGTSGRWFF. The DNA of the CDR3 is TGTGCCAGCAGCCAAGATACCGGGACTAGCGGGAGGTGGTTCTTC.

The gene calls are TRBV7-2 and TRBJ2-1; D gene unclear. Germline V gene data show CDR1 as SGHTA and CDR2 as FQGNSA. Trimming removed 1 base from V and 8 bases from J, with 9 bases in between. CDR3 size: 13 residues. The CDR3 here is CASSLVKSDEQFF. CDR3 nucleotide sequence: TGTGCCAGCAGCTTAGTCAAATCGGATGAGCAGTTCTTC.

This rearrangement joins TRBV5-1 to TRBJ2-1; a weak D match, TRBD1 (5 bases). CDR3 length: 15 residues. CDR1 and CDR2 (germline): SGHRS, YFSETQ. V shed 4 bases and J shed 7 bases, with 18 bases lying between them. CDR3 amino acids: CASSHFRQGRNEQFF. CDR3 in DNA: TGCGCCAGCAGCCACTTTCGGCAGGGAAGGAATGAGCAGTTCTTC.

The chain combines TRBV19 with TRBJ1-1; D is ambiguous. Trimming took off 0 bases at V and 0 bases at J, with 14 bases between the two ends. The germline V gene encodes CDR1 LNHDA and CDR2 SQIVND (reference sequence). CDR3 size: 17 residues. The CDR3 region has the DNA TGTGCCAGTAGTATAGACCGGATACGCGGGGTGAACACTGAAGCTTTCTTT. Translated: CASSIDRIRGVNTEAFF.

The chain carries TRBV18 and TRBJ2-5, with TRBD2 identical over 15 bases. Trimming removed 3 bases from V and 5 bases from J; junction bases left unmatched: 1. The germline V gene encodes CDR1 KGHSH and CDR2 LQKENI. This CDR3 comprises 15 residues. This CDR3 is CASSPGTSGRETQYF. As DNA, the CDR3 is TGTGCCAGCTCACCCGGGACTAGCGGGAGGGAGACCCAGTACTTC.

CDR3 in amino acids: CAWINGGGADTQYF. The CDR3 DNA is TGTGCCTGGATAAATGGTGGGGGCGCAGATACGCAGTATTTT. The chain employs TRBV30 and TRBJ2-3; D is perhaps TRBD1 (6 bases). V was shortened by 4 bases and J by 4 bases, with 15 bases between the two germline ends. The germline CDR1 and CDR2 sequences are GTSNPN and SVGIG (reference sequence). The CDR3 runs to 14 residues.

The genes are TRBV28 and TRBJ1-1; D is unresolved. V lost 1 base and J 4 bases, leaving 13 bases between the germline ends. There are 15 residues in the CDR3. The germline CDR1 and CDR2 sequences are MDHEN and SYDVKM. In nucleotides, the CDR3 is TGTGCCAGCAGTTTATTAGGCCGGGTGGGCACTGAAGCTTTCTTT. It specifies CASSLLGRVGTEAFF.

This chain links TRBV5-1 with TRBJ1-1, with unresolved D. CDR1 and CDR2 from the germline V gene are SGHRS and YFSETQ. The CDR3 totals 14 residues. V lost 4 bases, J lost 1 base, and 11 bases lay in between. This chain's CDR3 is CASSPGRENTEAFF. Here the CDR3 DNA reads TGCGCCAGCAGCCCCGGGAGGGAGAACACTGAAGCTTTCTTT.

The gene calls are TRBV6-5 and TRBJ1-1; D perhaps matches TRBD1 (6 bases). V lost 6 bases, J lost 8 bases, and 10 bases lay in between. Germline V gene sequence: CDR1 MNHEY, CDR2 SVGAGI. The CDR3 is 11 residues long. CDR3 sequence: CASSRQDEAFF. CDR3 nucleotide sequence: TGTGCCAGCAGCCGACAGGACGAAGCTTTCTTT.

This chain joins TRBV5-1 and TRBJ2-5, with 11 bases that match TRBD2. CDR1 is SGHRS, CDR2 YFSETQ, per germline. The V and J ends lost 4 bases and 5 bases, in that order; junction bases with no gene match: 10. This CDR3 is 16 amino acids long. For the CDR3, the DNA is TGCGCCAGCAGCACATCACTAGCGGGAGAATCGGAGACCCAGTACTTC. Translation: CASSTSLAGESETQYF.

The chain joins TRBV5-4 to TRBJ2-7; D not resolved. V was cut by 4 bases and J by 0 bases, with 8 bases left in between. There are 13 residues in the CDR3. CDR1 and CDR2 from the germline V gene are SGHNT and YYREEE (reference sequence). As DNA, the CDR3 is TGTGCCAGCAGCGTTCCTTCCTCCTACGAGCAGTACTTC. This translates into CASSVPSSYEQYF.

This clone was seen only once. The rearrangement uses TRBV24-1 and TRBJ2-3; 8 bases map to TRBD1. V gave up 4 bases and J gave up 6 bases; unmatched junction bases: 8. Germline V lookup: CDR1 KGHDR, CDR2 SFDVKD. This CDR3 has 15 residues. CDR3: CATSDPRQGRDTQYF. In nucleotides, the CDR3 is TGTGCCACCAGTGACCCCAGACAGGGGAGGGATACGCAGTATTTT.

This sequence joins TRBV28 and TRBJ1-2; a weak D match, TRBD1 (5 bases). The CDR3 length is 11 residues. CDR1 is MDHEN and CDR2 is SYDVKM in the germline V gene. V lost 10 bases to trimming and J lost 4 bases, with 10 bases between them. CDR3 nucleotides: TGTGCCATCGGGACTTTCTATGGCTACACCTTC. This sequence encodes CAIGTFYGYTF.

This rearrangement joins TRBV5-1 to TRBJ2-4; a weak D match, TRBD1 (7 bases). Per germline, CDR1 SGHRS and CDR2 YFSETQ. V lost 0 bases to trimming and J lost 3 bases, with 19 bases between them. The CDR3 is made up of 18 amino acids. The CDR3 DNA is TGCGCCAGCAGCTTGGTATCGTCAGGGGGGAATGGCAAAAACATTCAGTACTTC. Translation gives CASSLVSSGGNGKNIQYF.